This record covers a single T cell receptor beta chain. No antigen is known for it. TCRdb reanalysed the reads using MiXCR and keeps one entry per CDR3 protein. The sample holds around 440,000 distinct CDR3 sequences, around 11% seen once. These data originate in a study of T cell repertoires in cytomegalovirus infection. General observations from the study: CMV-specific TCR beta clonotypes restricted by HLA-C were the ones dominating the ex vivo response. Cumulated frequencies of public TCR beta families served to identify carriers of CMV plus the relevant HLA.

The CDR3 contains 15 residues. V gave up 1 base and J gave up 3 bases, with 12 bases separating them. This TCR came from a human donor in good health (CMV status not recorded). Some clones in this sample may be carry-over from other donors' samples. This chain connects TRBV12-3 or TRBV12-4 to TRBJ1-2, with D maybe TRBD1 (5 bases). The sample was PBMCs. In DNA form, the CDR3 reads TGTGCCAGCAGTTTAGACGCGCGGGGCGACTATGGCTACACCTTC. It codes for CASSLDARGDYGYTF.